Sequencing of this TCR beta chain was carried out in a study of blood T cells in healthy people across ages. For the second PCR, which ran for roughly 7 to 11 cycles, a sample-barcoded 5' primer and a J-beta primer mix were used. TCRdb ran MiXCR on the 5' RACE reads and lists one entry per CDR3 protein. Here the sample spans 870,000 or so distinct CDR3 sequences, around 26% being singletons. Concerning this clonotype itself: Its antigen is still unknown. A clone one base away is much larger, so this may be a read error.

Overall study results and limits: Unknown CMV status may confound age-related changes in expanded clones.

The CDR3 totals 14 residues. Trimming cost V 6 bases and J 2 bases, with 16 bases left between them. Germline CDR1 and CDR2: DFQATT and SNEGSKA (reference sequence). Healthy individuals of Caucasian origin from Russia, aged about 6 to 90, served as donors. This chain uses TRBV20-1 with TRBJ2-5, with D perhaps TRBD2 (6 bases). The material sequenced was blood. This TCR was recovered from an elderly woman in good health. The chain's CDR3 is CSAKPRGKQETQYF. The CDR3, as DNA: TGCAGTGCCAAACCGCGGGGTAAACAAGAGACCCAGTACTTC.